This T cell receptor beta chain emerged from a study of radiotherapy plus CTLA-4 blockade in lung cancer. The CDR3 extends over 14 amino acids. Per the germline V gene, CDR1 is LNHDA and CDR2 is SQIVND (reference sequence). Trimming cost V 1 base and J 5 bases, with 9 bases left between them. Clones were read by immunoSEQ multiplex PCR, and TCRdb kept only the in-frame ones, dropping some. The data show 70,000 to 100,000 clones, with about 90% seen just once and 2% to 2.5% held by the top ten. The clonotype was recovered from a human donor with non-small cell lung cancer who had a partial response to radiotherapy plus ipilimumab. The source was peripheral blood, collected from a patient treated with radiotherapy plus ipilimumab. The chain employs TRBV19 and TRBJ1-5; possible D gene TRBD1, 6 bases. CDR3 amino acids: CASSIVQGDQPQHF. DNA of the CDR3: TGTGCCAGTAGTATAGTACAGGGTGATCAGCCCCAGCATTTT. Variable domain in full (rest from reference TRBV19 and TRBJ1-5): DGGITQSPKYLFRKEGQNVTLSCEQNLNHDAMYWYRQDPGQGLRLIYYSQIVNDFQKGDIAEGYSVSREKKESFPLTVTSAQKNPTAFYLCASSIVQGDQPQHFGDGTRLSIL.